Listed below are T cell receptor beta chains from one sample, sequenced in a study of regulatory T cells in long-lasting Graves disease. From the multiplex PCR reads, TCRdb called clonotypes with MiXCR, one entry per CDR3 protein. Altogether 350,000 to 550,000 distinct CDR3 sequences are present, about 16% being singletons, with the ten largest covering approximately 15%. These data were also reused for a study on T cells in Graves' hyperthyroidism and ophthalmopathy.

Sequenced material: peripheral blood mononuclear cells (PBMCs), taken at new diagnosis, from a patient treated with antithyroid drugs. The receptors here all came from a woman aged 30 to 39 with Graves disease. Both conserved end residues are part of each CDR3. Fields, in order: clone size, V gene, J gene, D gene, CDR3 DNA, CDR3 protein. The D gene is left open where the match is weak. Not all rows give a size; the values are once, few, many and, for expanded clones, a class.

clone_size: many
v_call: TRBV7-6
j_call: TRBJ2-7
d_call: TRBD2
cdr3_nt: TGTGCCAGCAGCTTGACTAGCGGGAGGGCCTACGAGCAGTACTTC
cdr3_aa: CASSLTSGRAYEQYF

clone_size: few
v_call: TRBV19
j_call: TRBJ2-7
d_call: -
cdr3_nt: TGTGCCAGTAGCGACGGGCTATTCGACGAGCAGTACTTC
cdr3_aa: CASSDGLFDEQYF

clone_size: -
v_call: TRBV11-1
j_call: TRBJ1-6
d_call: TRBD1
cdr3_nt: TGTGCCAGCAGCTTCACAGGGGAGGTCTTTAAACCTAATTCACCCCTCCACTTT
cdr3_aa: CASSFTGEVFKPNSPLHF

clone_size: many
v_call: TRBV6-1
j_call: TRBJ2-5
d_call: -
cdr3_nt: TGTGCCAGCCTTTTCGGGAGCCAACACTTC
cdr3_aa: CASLFGSQHF

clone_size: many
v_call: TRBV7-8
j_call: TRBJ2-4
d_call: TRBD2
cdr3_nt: TGTGCCAGCAGCTTTCCCGGACTAGCGGGTGTCAAAAACATTCAGTACTTC
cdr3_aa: CASSFPGLAGVKNIQYF

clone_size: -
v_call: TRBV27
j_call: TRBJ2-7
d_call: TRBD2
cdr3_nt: TGTGCCAGCAGTTTGGGGGGACTAGATCATGGGGAGCAGTACTTC
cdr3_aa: CASSLGGLDHGEQYF

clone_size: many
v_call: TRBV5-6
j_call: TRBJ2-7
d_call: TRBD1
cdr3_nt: TGTGCCAGCAGCTTGGTAGGGACAGGGGGCTACGAGCAGTACTTC
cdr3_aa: CASSLVGTGGYEQYF

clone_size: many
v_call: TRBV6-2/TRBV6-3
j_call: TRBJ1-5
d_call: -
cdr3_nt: TGTGCCAGCAGTTACGTCAACCGTAGTGGCTTCCAGCCCCAGCATTTT
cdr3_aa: CASSYVNRSGFQPQHF

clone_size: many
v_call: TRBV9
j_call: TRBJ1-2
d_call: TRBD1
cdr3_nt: TGTGCCAGCAGCGTAGAGGGACAGGGCCAATATGGCTACACCTTC
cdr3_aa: CASSVEGQGQYGYTF

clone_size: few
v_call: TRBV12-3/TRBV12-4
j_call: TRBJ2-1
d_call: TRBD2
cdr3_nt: TGTGCCAGCAGTCCCCGGCTAGCGGGAGAATTGAGTGAGAATGAGCAGTTCTTC
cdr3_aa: CASSPRLAGELSENEQFF

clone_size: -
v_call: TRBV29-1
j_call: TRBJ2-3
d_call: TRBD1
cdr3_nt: TGCAGCGCTACAGGGGGCGGGGCAGATACGCAGTATTTT
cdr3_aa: CSATGGGADTQYF

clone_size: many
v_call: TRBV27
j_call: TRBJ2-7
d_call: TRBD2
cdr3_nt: TGTGCCAGCAGGCTAGCGGCTGCCTACGAGCAGTACTTC
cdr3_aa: CASRLAAAYEQYF

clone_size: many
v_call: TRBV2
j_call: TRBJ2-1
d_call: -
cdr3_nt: TGTGCCAGCAGTGAAAACTCGGGAAATGAGCAGTTCTTC
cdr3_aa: CASSENSGNEQFF

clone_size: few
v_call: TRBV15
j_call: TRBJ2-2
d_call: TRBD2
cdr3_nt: TGTGCCACCAGCACCCGGACTAGCGGGCCGGGTACCGGGGAGCTGTTTTTT
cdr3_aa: CATSTRTSGPGTGELFF

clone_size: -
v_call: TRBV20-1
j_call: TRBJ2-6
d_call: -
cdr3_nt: TGCAGTGCGCATCCTGGGGCCAACGTCCTGACTTTC
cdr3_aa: CSAHPGANVLTF

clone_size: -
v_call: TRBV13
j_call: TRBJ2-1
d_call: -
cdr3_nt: TGTGCCAGCAGCTTTGTTGGTGTGGTAGCGGAGGGAGGGGGGGGTTACAATGAGCAGTTCTTC
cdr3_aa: CASSFVGVVAEGGGGYNEQFF

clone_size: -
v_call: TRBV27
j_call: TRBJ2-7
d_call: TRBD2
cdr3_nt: TGTGCCAGCAGTCTCCACCGCCCGGGACTAGCTTCCCACGAGCAGTACTTC
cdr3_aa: CASSLHRPGLASHEQYF

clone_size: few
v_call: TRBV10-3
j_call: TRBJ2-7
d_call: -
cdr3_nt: TGTGCCATCAGTGAGTCGGGTCGGTCCTACGAGCAGTACTTC
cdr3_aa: CAISESGRSYEQYF

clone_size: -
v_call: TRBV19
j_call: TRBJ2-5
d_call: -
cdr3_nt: TGTGCCAGTAGTATAGGGGCAGGGATCCAAGAGACCCAGTACTTC
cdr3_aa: CASSIGAGIQETQYF

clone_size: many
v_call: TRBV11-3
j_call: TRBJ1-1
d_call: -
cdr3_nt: TGTGCCAGCAGCTTCGGGCGGGTGAACACTGAAGCTTTCTTT
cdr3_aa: CASSFGRVNTEAFF

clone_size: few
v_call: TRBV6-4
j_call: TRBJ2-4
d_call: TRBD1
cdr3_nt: TGTGCCAGCAGTGAAGCGGGACAGGGGAAAAACATTCAGTACTTC
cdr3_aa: CASSEAGQGKNIQYF

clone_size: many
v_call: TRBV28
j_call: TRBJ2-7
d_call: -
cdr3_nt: TGTGCCAGCAGTGAAACAACTTACGAGCAGTACTTC
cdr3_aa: CASSETTYEQYF

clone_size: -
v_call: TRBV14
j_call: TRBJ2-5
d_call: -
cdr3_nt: TGTGCCAGCAGCCAAGATCGGGCCTACCGGGAGACCCAGTACTTC
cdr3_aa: CASSQDRAYRETQYF

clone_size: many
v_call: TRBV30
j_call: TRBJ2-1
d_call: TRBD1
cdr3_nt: TGTGCCCTAGGACAGGGAATTAATGAGCAGTTCTTC
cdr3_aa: CALGQGINEQFF

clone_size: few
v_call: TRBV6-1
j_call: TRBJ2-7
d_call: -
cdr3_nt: TGTGCCAGCAGTGGACTAGGGGAGCAGTACTTC
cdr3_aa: CASSGLGEQYF

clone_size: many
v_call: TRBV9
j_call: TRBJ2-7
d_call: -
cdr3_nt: TGTGCCAGCAGCGTAGGGACAGACCCCTACGAGCAGTACTTC
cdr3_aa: CASSVGTDPYEQYF

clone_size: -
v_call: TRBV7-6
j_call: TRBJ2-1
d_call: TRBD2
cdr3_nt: TGTGCCAGCAGCACCGGGACTACCTTGGTAAATGAGCAGTTCTTC
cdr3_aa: CASSTGTTLVNEQFF

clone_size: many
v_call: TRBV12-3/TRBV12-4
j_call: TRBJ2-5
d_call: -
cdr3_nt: TGTGCCAGCAGCCAGAAGGCAGGGGCCACGACCCAGTACTTC
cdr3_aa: CASSQKAGATTQYF

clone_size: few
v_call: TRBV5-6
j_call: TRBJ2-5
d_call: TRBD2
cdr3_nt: TGTGCCAGCAGCCCCTCCGGGACTAGCGGGAGAGAGACCCAGTACTTC
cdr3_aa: CASSPSGTSGRETQYF

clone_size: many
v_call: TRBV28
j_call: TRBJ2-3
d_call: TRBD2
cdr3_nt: TGTGCCAGCAGTTTATCCCCCGACCCGGGGGGTACGCAGTATTTT
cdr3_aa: CASSLSPDPGGTQYF

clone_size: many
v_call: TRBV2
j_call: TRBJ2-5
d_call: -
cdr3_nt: TGTGCCAGCAACGAGCGAGAGACCCAGTACTTC
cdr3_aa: CASNERETQYF

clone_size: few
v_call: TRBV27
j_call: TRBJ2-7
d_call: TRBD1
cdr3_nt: TGTGCCAGCAGTCGTCCGGGACAGGGCTACGAGCAGTACTTC
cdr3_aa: CASSRPGQGYEQYF

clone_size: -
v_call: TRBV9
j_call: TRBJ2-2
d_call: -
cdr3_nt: TGTGCCAGCAGCGAATCCACCAGGGTCTACTCCGCGAACACCGGGGAGCTGTTTTTT
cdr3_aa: CASSESTRVYSANTGELFF

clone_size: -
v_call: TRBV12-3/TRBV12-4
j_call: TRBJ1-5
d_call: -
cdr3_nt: TGTGCCAGTAAGGACCGGCATCAGCCCCAGCATTTT
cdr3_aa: CASKDRHQPQHF

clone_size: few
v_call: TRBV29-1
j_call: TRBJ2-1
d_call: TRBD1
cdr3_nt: TGCAGCGTTGAAGACGCAGGGGGCGATTCCTACAATGAGCAGTTCTTC
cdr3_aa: CSVEDAGGDSYNEQFF

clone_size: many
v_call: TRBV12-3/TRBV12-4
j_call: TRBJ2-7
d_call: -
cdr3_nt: TGTGCCAGCAGTCGACAGGGAGGCGAGCAGTACTTC
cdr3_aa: CASSRQGGEQYF

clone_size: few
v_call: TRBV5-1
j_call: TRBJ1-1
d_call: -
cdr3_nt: TGCGCCAGCAAATATCCCCAACAGGGCGACACTGAAGCTTTCTTT
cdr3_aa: CASKYPQQGDTEAFF

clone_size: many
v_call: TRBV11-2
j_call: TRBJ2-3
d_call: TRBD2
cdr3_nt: TGTGCCAGCAGCCCTGGGACTAGCGGAAGAAGTGGGGATACGCAGTATTTT
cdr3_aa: CASSPGTSGRSGDTQYF

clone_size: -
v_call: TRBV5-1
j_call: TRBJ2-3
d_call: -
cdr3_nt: TGCGCCAGCAGCTTCCGGGGTCAGGGCACAGATACGCAGTATTTT
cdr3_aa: CASSFRGQGTDTQYF

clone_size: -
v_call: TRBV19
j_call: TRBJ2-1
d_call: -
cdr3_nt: TGTGCCAGTAGTGCCGGACTCCGGGCCTTCAATGAGCAGTTCTTC
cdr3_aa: CASSAGLRAFNEQFF